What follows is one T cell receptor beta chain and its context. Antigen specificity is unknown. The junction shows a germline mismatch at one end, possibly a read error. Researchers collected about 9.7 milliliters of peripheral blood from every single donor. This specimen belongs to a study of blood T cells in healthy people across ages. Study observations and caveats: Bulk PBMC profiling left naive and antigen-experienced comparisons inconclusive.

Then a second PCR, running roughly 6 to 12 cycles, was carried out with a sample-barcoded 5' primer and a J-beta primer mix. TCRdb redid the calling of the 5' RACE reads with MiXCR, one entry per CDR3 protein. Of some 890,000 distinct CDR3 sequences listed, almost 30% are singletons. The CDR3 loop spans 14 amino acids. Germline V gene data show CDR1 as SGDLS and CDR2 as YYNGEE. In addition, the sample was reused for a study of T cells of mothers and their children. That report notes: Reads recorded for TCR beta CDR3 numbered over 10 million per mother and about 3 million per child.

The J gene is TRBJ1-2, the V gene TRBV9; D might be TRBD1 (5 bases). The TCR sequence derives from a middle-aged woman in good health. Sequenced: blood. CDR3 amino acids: CTSGAGDGNYGYTF. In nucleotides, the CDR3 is TGTACCAGCGGCGCGGGGGACGGTAACTATGGCTACACCTTC.